The count of the clone carrying this T cell receptor beta chain is one. The data are from a study of blood T cell repertoires in COVID-19. Study in general: Specimens from acute and convalescent COVID-19 originated in the United States, Italy and Spain. T cells, B-cell-depleted T cells, or PBMCs provided the cDNA or gDNA that served as material.

Trimming pared 3 bases from V and 6 bases from J, leaving 12 bases between. Germline CDR1 reads SNHLY; CDR2 reads FYNNEI. This CDR3 contains 14 residues. Data came from immunoSEQ multiplex PCR; TCRdb stores just in-frame clones and leaves some out. Counted here are some 200,000 clones, around 87% occurring once; the ten biggest clones make up roughly 2.5%. This rearrangement joins TRBV2 to TRBJ1-5; D gene unclear. Material for sequencing was peripheral blood. This TCR came from a man aged 35-49 years with active or convalescent COVID-19. CDR3 loop: CASSEGRAAQPQHF. CDR3 bases: TGTGCCAGCAGTGAGGGGAGGGCGGCTCAGCCCCAGCATTTT.